This record looks at one T cell receptor beta chain sequence and its context. Its specificity is unknown. The record originates from a study of shared clonotypes between healthy human individuals. Study observations and caveats: Lower generation probabilities were found for non-shared clonotypes than for those shared by all four donors.

Sequencing used immunoSEQ multiplex PCR; TCRdb keeps in-frame clones, though not all of them. The sample records 950,000 to 1,100,000 clones, around 74% being singletons. The CDR3 loop spans 13 amino acids. V was cut by 6 bases and J by 3 bases, with 11 bases left in between. The V gene's germline CDR1 is LNHDA and CDR2 SQIVND (reference sequence). V and J are TRBV19 and TRBJ1-1; the D gene is possibly TRBD1 (6 bases). This TCR was recovered from a man younger than 35 in good health. The sequenced sample consisted of memory CD4+ T cells sorted from blood. The subset is: CD45RA-negative fraction. CDR3 in amino acids: CASSKDSDTEAFF. CDR3 nucleotides: TGTGCCAGTAGCAAGGACAGCGACACTGAAGCTTTCTTT.